The 23 T cell receptor beta chains presented below share a single source sample, sequenced in a study of blood T cells in healthy people across ages (dated by TCRdb to 2015 to 2017). The receptor library was made with 5' RACE. TCRdb shows the sequencer as Illumina HiSeq 2500. The second PCR ran for about 6 to 12 cycles and used a J-beta primer mix along with a sample-barcoded 5' primer. TCRdb took the public reads, trimmed them with fastp at Q25, ran MiXCR for clone calling and kept in-frame beta chains. CDR3 protein duplicates are merged, each entry listing the most common genes and DNA. The sample data list under 1,000,000 distinct CDR3 sequences, and about half of these were observed just once. Less than 20% of the sample is taken by the ten largest. The sample consisted of blood. These receptors all come from a man at least 80 years old in good health.

In the case of this clonotype: This sequence may be a read error, since a much larger clone differs from it by one base. The chain employs TRBV24-1 and TRBJ2-1; the D is unclear. Matching the DNA end better, TRBJ2-7 makes the J call doubtful. The CDR3 has 14 amino acids. The germline gives CDR1 KGHDR, CDR2 SFDVKD. DNA for the CDR3: TGTGCCACCAGTCCTGGCAGCTCCTACAATGAGCAGTACTTC. It specifies CATSPGSSYNEQYF.

The sample holds many counts of this clonotype. The V gene is TRBV12-3 or TRBV12-4, the J gene TRBJ1-2, with 7 bases fitting TRBD1. Trimming took 5 bases from V and 3 from J; bases not matched to a gene: 3. CDR3 length: 13 residues. The CDR3 region is CASSRDSHYGYTF. The CDR3 DNA sequence: TGTGCCAGCAGTCGGGACAGCCACTATGGCTACACCTTC.

The table lists this clonotype with a few counts. The V gene is TRBV11-3, the J gene TRBJ2-3, with a possible D match to TRBD1 (5 bases). This CDR3 has 14 amino acids. The V gene lost 1 base and the J gene lost 6 bases, with 11 bases spanning the gap. Germline V gene lookup returns CDR1 SGHNT and CDR2 YENEEA. The CDR3: CASSLGQTRDTQYF. CDR3 nucleotides: TGTGCCAGCAGCTTAGGACAGACAAGGGATACGCAGTATTTT. Full variable domain (outside the CDR3, taken from reference TRBV11-3 and TRBJ2-3): EAGVVQSPRYKIIEKKQPVAFWCNPISGHNTLYWYLQNLGQGPELLIRYENEEAVDDSQLPKDRFSAERLKGVDSTLKIQPAELGDSAVYLCASSLGQTRDTQYFGPGTRLTVL.

This clonotype was seen only once. The V and J genes are TRBV5-1 and TRBJ2-3; 7 bases map to TRBD1. The V and J ends lost 2 bases and 2 bases, in that order; junction bases with no gene match: 5. CDR3 length equals 15 residues. Germline V gene lookup returns CDR1 SGHRS and CDR2 YFSETQ. DNA for the CDR3: TGCGCCAGCAGCTTCCGGGACAGAGTCACAGATACGCAGTATTTT. Translation gives CASSFRDRVTDTQYF.

In this sample, this clonotype turned up many times. The V gene is TRBV10-3, the J gene TRBJ2-7; tentative D call: TRBD1 (6 bases). The CDR3 is 13 residues long. Germline CDR1 reads ENHRY; CDR2 reads SYGVKD. V dropped 7 bases and J dropped 6 bases, with 16 bases sitting between them. The CDR3 reads CAINPRGDGEQYF. In DNA, the CDR3 is TGTGCCATCAATCCCAGGGGAGATGGCGAGCAGTACTTC.

This clonotype was seen more than once but under ten times. V and J are TRBV4-3 and TRBJ2-2, with TRBD2 matching 10 bases. Trimming removed 1 base from V and 8 bases from J; junction bases left unmatched: 7. CDR3 length equals 16 residues. Germline CDR1 LGHNA, CDR2 YSLEER. In DNA, the CDR3 is TGCGCCAGCAGCCAAGGGCTAGCGGGAGTCCCAGGGGAGCTGTTTTTT. This gives the protein CASSQGLAGVPGELFF.

For this clonotype: This clone may be a read error of a much larger clone one base away. The chain is built from TRBV29-1 and TRBJ2-5; TRBD2 agrees at 9 bases. CDR1 is SQVTM, CDR2 ANQGSEA, per germline. V trimming: 0 bases; J trimming: 9 bases; junction bases outside the gene matches: 14. This CDR3 has 16 amino acids. CDR3: CSVEDPTQREDRSQYF. The CDR3 nucleotides are TGCAGCGTTGAAGATCCTACGCAGCGGGAGGACCGTTCCCAGTACTTC.

As concerns this clonotype: An end of the junction differs from the germline gene, which may be a read error. The chain carries TRBV20-1 and TRBJ2-1, with TRBD2 as a possible D gene (6 bases). CDR3 length: 13 amino acids. Germline-derived CDR1 and CDR2 are DFQATT and SNEGSKA (reference sequence). CDR3 coding DNA: TGCAGTACTAGATTCCAAAGCGGGCACCTTCAGTTCTTC. Encoded protein: CSTRFQSGHLQFF.

Points on this clonotype: Since a much larger clone is just one base distant, this may be a read error. The chain couples TRBV5-5 to TRBJ2-7; 8 nucleotides agree with TRBD2. V was clipped by 2 bases and J by 7 bases; unmatched bases: 14. Per the germline V gene, CDR1 is SGHKS and CDR2 is YYEKEE (reference sequence). The CDR3 contains 16 residues. CDR3 sequence: CASSFRLAGSYNEQYF. The CDR3 region has the DNA TGTGCCAGCAGCTTCAGATTAGCGGGATCCTACAATGAGCAGTACTTC.

The chain has TRBV15 and TRBJ2-7; TRBD2 is a possible D gene (6 bases). CDR1 is LNHNV and CDR2 is YYDKDF in the germline V gene (reference sequence). The V end was cut by 0 bases, the J end by 7 bases, with 16 bases between. The CDR3 sequence is 15 residues long. CDR3 coding DNA: TGTGCCACCAGCAGAGATCTCGTTCCGGGGGTTGAGCAGTACTTC. It encodes CATSRDLVPGVEQYF.

CDR3 DNA sequence: TGTGCCAGCAGTGAAACCAGGGACACTACCTACGAGCAGTACTTC. Amino acid sequence: CASSETRDTTYEQYF. The chain has TRBV2 and TRBJ2-7; TRBD1 might be the D (6 bases). The germline CDR1 and CDR2 sequences are SNHLY and FYNNEI. The V gene lost 2 bases and the J gene lost 2 bases, with 13 bases spanning the gap. This CDR3 spans 15 amino acids.

V usage is TRBV6-2 or TRBV6-3 and J usage is TRBJ2-7; 7 bases fit TRBD2. CDR3 length equals 15 residues. Germline V gene sequence: CDR1 MNHEY, CDR2 SVGEGT. After removal of 6 bases from V and 0 bases from J, the junction contained 8 bases not matched to a gene. Here the CDR3 reads CASRGAGIHSYEQYF. CDR3 nucleotides: TGTGCCAGCAGGGGAGCGGGAATACACTCCTACGAGCAGTACTTC.

The chain is built from TRBV7-2 and TRBJ2-2; weak D call: TRBD2 (5 bases). There are 16 residues in the CDR3. Per germline, CDR1 SGHTA and CDR2 FQGNSA. With 1 base removed from V and 0 bases from J, the gap between germline ends came to 9 bases. The CDR3 region has the DNA TGTGCCAGCAGCTTAGACCACGGGACGAACACCGGGGAGCTGTTTTTT. Protein product: CASSLDHGTNTGELFF.

V and J are TRBV6-5 and TRBJ1-5; 9 bases line up with TRBD1. Germline CDR1 MNHEY, CDR2 SVGAGI. V lost 6 bases to trimming and J lost 1 base; unmatched junction nucleotides: 4. This CDR3 comprises 15 residues. The CDR3 coding sequence is TGTGCCAGCAGACGACAGGGGGAGAGCAATCAGCCCCAGCATTTT. Residues: CASRRQGESNQPQHF.

The chain couples TRBV27 to TRBJ1-1; D is possibly TRBD1 (5 bases). V lost 5 bases and J lost 1, with 11 bases in between. This CDR3 region has 14 residues. CDR1 is MNHEY, CDR2 SMNVEV, per germline (reference sequence). DNA of the CDR3: TGTGCCAGCAGTCCCGGGGGGGGGAACACTGAAGCTTTCTTT. Translated, it gives CASSPGGGNTEAFF.

This chain uses TRBV10-3 with TRBJ2-2, with 9 bases identical to TRBD1. This CDR3 has 14 residues. From germline, CDR1 is ENHRY and CDR2 SYGVKD. V dropped 4 bases and J dropped 6; count of bases not matched to a gene: 3. This CDR3 reads CAISGQGVPGELFF. The CDR3 DNA reads TGTGCCATCAGTGGACAGGGGGTACCCGGGGAGCTGTTTTTT.

This chain uses TRBV3-1 with TRBJ2-3; the D gene is possibly TRBD2 (5 bases). This CDR3 has 17 amino acids. The germline V and J ends were trimmed by 0 bases and 2 bases, with 15 bases remaining between them. Germline-derived CDR1 and CDR2 are LGHDT and YNNKEL (reference sequence). The CDR3 DNA is TGTGCCAGCAGCCAAGAAGTATCGGGGTCCCCCACAGATACGCAGTATTTT. Encoded protein: CASSQEVSGSPTDTQYF.

V usage is TRBV20-1 and J usage is TRBJ1-2; weak D call: TRBD1 (6 bases). Looked up from germline, CDR1 is DFQATT and CDR2 is SNEGSKA (reference sequence). This CDR3 region has 14 residues. V lost 5 bases to trimming and J lost 8 bases, with 21 bases between them. CDR3 nucleotide sequence: TGCAGTGCTTCCCCACCTACAGGGTCGGTCGGCTACACCTTC. Protein: CSASPPTGSVGYTF.

V usage is TRBV10-2 and J usage is TRBJ2-1, with 7 bases fitting TRBD2. This CDR3 contains 17 residues. CDR1 and CDR2 (germline): WSHSY, SAAADI. After removal of 6 bases from V and 7 bases from J, the junction contained 18 bases not matched to a gene. As DNA, the CDR3 is TGCGCCAGCAGGGAGATACTAGGGCGGGAGAAGTTAAATGAGCAGTTCTTC. Amino acid sequence: CASREILGREKLNEQFF.

In DNA form, the CDR3 reads TGTGCCAGCAGGTCTCCCCCGAACACCGGGGAGCTGTTTTTT. Encoded protein: CASRSPPNTGELFF. J is TRBJ2-2 and V is TRBV7-3; D remains ambiguous. Trimming left V 6 bases short and J 0 bases short, with 8 bases between. Germline V gene lookup returns CDR1 SGHTA and CDR2 FQGTGA. This CDR3 is 14 amino acids long.

The chain is built from TRBV20-1 and TRBJ2-1; 10 bases match TRBD2. V dropped 3 bases and J dropped 8; count of bases not matched to a gene: 19. The CDR3 covers 18 residues. Looked up from germline, CDR1 is DFQATT and CDR2 is SNEGSKA (reference sequence). The CDR3 DNA is TGCAGTGCTAGTTATATGGGGCTAGCGGGAGTATTTACGTATGAGCAGTTCTTC. It translates to CSASYMGLAGVFTYEQFF.

In this sample, this clonotype turned up a few times. V and J are TRBV30 and TRBJ2-1, with 9 bases identical to TRBD2. The end of the DNA is better explained by TRBJ2-7, so the J call may be wrong. CDR1 is GTSNPN, CDR2 SVGIG, per germline (reference sequence). This CDR3 has 19 residues. The CDR3 region is CAWGSTGAGGQSSYNEQYF. Written as DNA, the CDR3 is TGTGCCTGGGGGTCAACCGGAGCGGGAGGCCAGAGCTCCTACAATGAGCAGTACTTC.

The CDR3 loop is CAWVGPSKTQYF. In nucleotides, the CDR3 is TGTGCCTGGGTCGGACCTTCAAAGACCCAGTACTTC. This chain connects TRBV30 to TRBJ2-5, with D hard to call. The germline V gene encodes CDR1 GTSNPN and CDR2 SVGIG (reference sequence). This CDR3 spans 12 amino acids. The ends were cut back, 5 bases at V and 6 bases at J, with 13 bases in the middle. The full variable domain, its missing parts supplied by reference TRBV30 and TRBJ2-5, is SQTIHQWPATLVQPVGSPLSLECTVEGTSNPNLYWYRQAAGRGLQLLFYSVGIGQISSEVPQNLSASRPQDRQFILSSKKLLLSDSGFYLCAWVGPSKTQYFGPGTRLLVL.